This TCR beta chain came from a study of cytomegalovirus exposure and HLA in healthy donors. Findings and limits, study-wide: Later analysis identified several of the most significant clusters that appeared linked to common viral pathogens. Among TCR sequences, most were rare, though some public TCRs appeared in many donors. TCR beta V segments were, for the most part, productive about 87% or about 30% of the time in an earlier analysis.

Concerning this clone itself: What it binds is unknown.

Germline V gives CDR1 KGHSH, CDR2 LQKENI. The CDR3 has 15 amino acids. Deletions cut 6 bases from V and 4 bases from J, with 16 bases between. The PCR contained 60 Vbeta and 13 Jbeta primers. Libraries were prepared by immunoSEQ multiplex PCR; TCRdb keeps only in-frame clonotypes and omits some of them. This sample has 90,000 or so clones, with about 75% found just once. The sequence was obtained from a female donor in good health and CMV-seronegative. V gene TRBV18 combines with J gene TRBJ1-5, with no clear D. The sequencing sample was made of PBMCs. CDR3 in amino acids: CASSYSALGNQPQHF. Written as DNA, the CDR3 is TGTGCCAGCTCGTACAGTGCCCTCGGAAATCAGCCCCAGCATTTT.